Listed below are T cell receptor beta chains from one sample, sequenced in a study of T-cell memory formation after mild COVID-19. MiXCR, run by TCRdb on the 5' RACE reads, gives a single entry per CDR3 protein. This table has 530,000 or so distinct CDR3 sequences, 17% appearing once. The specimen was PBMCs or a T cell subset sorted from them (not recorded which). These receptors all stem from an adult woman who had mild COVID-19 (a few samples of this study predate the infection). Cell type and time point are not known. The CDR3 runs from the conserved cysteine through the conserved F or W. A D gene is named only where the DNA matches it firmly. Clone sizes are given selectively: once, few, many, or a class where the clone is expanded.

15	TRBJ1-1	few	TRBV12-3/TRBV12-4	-	CASSPLGAQSTEAFF	TGTGCCAGCAGTCCCCTAGGGGCCCAGAGCACTGAAGCTTTCTTT
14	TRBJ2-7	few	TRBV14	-	CASSQDLITYEQYF	TGTGCCAGCAGCCAAGACCTAATCACCTACGAGCAGTACTTC
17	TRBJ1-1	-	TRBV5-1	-	CASSFTGTVRMNTEAFF	TGCGCCAGCAGCTTCACAGGGACCGTCAGGATGAACACTGAAGCTTTCTTT
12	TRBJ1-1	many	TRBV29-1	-	CSVPALNTEAFF	TGCAGCGTTCCAGCTTTGAACACTGAAGCTTTCTTT
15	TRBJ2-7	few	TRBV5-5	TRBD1	CASTFEGTGLHEQYF	TGTGCCAGCACCTTCGAGGGGACAGGGTTACACGAGCAGTACTTC
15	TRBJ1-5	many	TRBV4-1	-	CASSQTDYSNQPQHF	TGCGCCAGCAGCCAGACAGATTATAGCAATCAGCCCCAGCATTTT
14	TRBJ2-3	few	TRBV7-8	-	CASSLAVGPDTQYF	TGTGCCAGCAGCTTAGCGGTGGGGCCAGATACGCAGTATTTT
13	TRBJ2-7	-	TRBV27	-	CASTLSETYEQYF	TGTGCCAGCACCCTAAGCGAAACCTACGAGCAGTACTTC
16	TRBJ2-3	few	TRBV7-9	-	CASSSFAGTSTDTQYF	TGTGCCAGCAGCTCCTTCGCCGGGACTAGCACAGATACGCAGTATTTT
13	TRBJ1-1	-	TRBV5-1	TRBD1	CASSWDRNLEAFF	TGCGCCAGCAGCTGGGACAGGAACCTTGAAGCTTTCTTT
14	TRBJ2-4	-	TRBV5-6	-	CASSLGGQINIQYF	TGTGCCAGCAGCTTAGGAGGACAGATCAACATTCAGTACTTC
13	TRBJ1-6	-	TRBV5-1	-	CASRLGVDSPLHF	TGCGCCAGCAGGTTAGGGGTGGATTCACCCCTCCACTTT
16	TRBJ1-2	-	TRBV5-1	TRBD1	CASSTTGTGETYGYTF	TGCGCCAGCAGCACCACCGGGACAGGGGAAACTTATGGCTACACCTTC
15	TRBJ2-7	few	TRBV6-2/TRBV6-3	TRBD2	CASSSGASGRTEQYF	TGTGCCAGCAGCTCCGGGGCTAGCGGGAGAACCGAGCAGTACTTC
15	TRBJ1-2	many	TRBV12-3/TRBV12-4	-	CASSPRGRGNYGYTF	TGTGCCAGCAGTCCCCGAGGCAGGGGCAACTATGGCTACACCTTC
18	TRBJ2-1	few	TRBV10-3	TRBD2	CAISESIRLAVSYNEQFF	TGTGCCATCAGTGAGTCGATCCGGCTAGCGGTTTCCTACAATGAGCAGTTCTTC
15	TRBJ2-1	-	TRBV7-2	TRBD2	CASSLSGPLHNEQFF	TGTGCCAGCAGCCTTAGCGGGCCCCTCCACAATGAGCAGTTCTTC
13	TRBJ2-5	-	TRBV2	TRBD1	CASRPDRQGTQYF	TGTGCCAGCAGACCGGACAGGCAGGGGACCCAGTACTTC
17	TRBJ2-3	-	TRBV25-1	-	CASTRTGTGVEMDTQYF	TGTGCCAGCACCCGTACAGGTACAGGTGTAGAAATGGATACGCAGTATTTT
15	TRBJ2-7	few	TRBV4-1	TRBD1	CASSPDGTGVYEQYF	TGCGCCAGCAGCCCGGACGGGACAGGAGTCTACGAGCAGTACTTC
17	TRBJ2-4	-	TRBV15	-	CATSRLQGSPRKNIQYF	TGTGCCACCAGCAGACTACAGGGTTCCCCCCGCAAAAACATTCAGTACTTC
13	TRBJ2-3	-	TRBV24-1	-	CATWGDNADTQYF	TGTGCCACCTGGGGGGACAACGCAGATACGCAGTATTTT
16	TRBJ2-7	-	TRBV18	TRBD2	CASSPQTSAIVYEQYF	TGTGCCAGCTCACCTCAGACTAGCGCAATCGTCTACGAGCAGTACTTC
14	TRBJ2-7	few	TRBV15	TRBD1	CATSRAGGTYEQYF	TGTGCCACCAGCAGAGCAGGGGGCACCTACGAGCAGTACTTC
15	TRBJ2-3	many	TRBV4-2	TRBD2	CASSQPGLAADTQYF	TGTGCCAGCAGCCAACCGGGACTAGCCGCAGATACGCAGTATTTT
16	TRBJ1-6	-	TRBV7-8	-	CASSLSKVSHNSPLHF	TGTGCCAGCAGCTTATCCAAGGTCTCGCATAATTCACCCCTCCACTTT
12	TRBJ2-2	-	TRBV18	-	CASSPQTGELFF	TGTGCCAGCTCACCTCAGACCGGGGAGCTGTTTTTT
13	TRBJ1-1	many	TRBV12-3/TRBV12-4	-	CASSLVMNTEAFF	TGTGCCAGCAGTCTAGTTATGAACACTGAAGCTTTCTTT
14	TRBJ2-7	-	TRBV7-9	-	CASSLDRAPLEQYF	TGTGCCAGCAGCTTGGACCGGGCTCCTTTAGAGCAGTACTTC
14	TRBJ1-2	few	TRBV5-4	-	CASSLAGSPWSYTF	TGTGCCAGCAGCTTGGCGGGTAGCCCGTGGAGCTACACCTTC
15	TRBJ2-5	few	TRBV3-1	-	CASSQGVAGSGTQYF	TGTGCCAGCAGCCAAGGGGTCGCTGGGTCGGGGACCCAGTACTTC
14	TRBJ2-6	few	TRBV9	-	CASSPGSGANVLTF	TGTGCCAGCAGCCCTGGCTCTGGGGCCAACGTCCTGACTTTC
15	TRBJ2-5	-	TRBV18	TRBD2	CASSTGTSRQETQYF	TGTGCCAGCTCAACCGGGACTAGCCGGCAAGAGACCCAGTACTTC
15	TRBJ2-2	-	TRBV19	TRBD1	CASRPTGLNTGELFF	TGTGCCAGTAGACCGACAGGGTTGAACACCGGGGAGCTGTTTTTT
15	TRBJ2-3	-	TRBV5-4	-	CASSLVLGSQDTQYF	TGTGCCAGCAGCTTGGTGCTGGGGAGTCAGGATACGCAGTATTTT
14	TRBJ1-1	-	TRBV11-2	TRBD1	CASSPRTGKTEAFF	TGTGCCAGCAGCCCTCGGACAGGGAAGACTGAAGCTTTCTTT
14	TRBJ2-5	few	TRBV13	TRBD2	CASSPPRGGETQYF	TGTGCCAGCAGCCCCCCCCGGGGGGGAGAGACCCAGTACTTC
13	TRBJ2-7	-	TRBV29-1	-	CSVEGSIPYEQYF	TGCAGCGTTGAAGGCAGCATACCCTACGAGCAGTACTTC
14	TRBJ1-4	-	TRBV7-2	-	CASSLGGAWEKLFF	TGTGCCAGCAGCTTGGGCGGGGCGTGGGAAAAACTGTTTTTT
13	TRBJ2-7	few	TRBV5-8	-	CASSLFIRDEQYF	TGTGCCAGCAGCTTGTTTATCCGGGACGAGCAGTACTTC
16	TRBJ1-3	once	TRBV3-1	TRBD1	CASSPFDRVYGNTIYF	TGTGCCAGCAGCCCCTTCGACAGGGTGTATGGAAACACCATATATTTT
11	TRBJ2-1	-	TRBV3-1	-	CASSRGREQFF	TGTGCCAGCAGCCGAGGGAGGGAGCAGTTCTTC
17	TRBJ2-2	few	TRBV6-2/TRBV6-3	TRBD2	CASSYFAPGRGTGELFF	TGTGCCAGCAGTTACTTTGCCCCGGGGAGGGGAACCGGGGAGCTGTTTTTT
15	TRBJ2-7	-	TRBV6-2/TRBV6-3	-	CASSYSTGLTYEQYF	TGTGCCAGCAGTTACTCTACCGGGTTGACCTACGAGCAGTACTTC
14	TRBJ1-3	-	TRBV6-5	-	CASSYSSLGNTIYF	TGTGCCAGCAGTTACTCGTCGCTTGGAAACACCATATATTTT
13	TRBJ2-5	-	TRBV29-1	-	CSVESGFQETQYF	TGCAGCGTGGAATCGGGATTTCAAGAGACCCAGTACTTC
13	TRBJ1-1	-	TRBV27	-	CASSPSTATEAFF	TGTGCCAGCAGTCCCTCGACAGCTACTGAAGCTTTCTTT
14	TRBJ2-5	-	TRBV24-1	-	CATSDPGIAGTQYF	TGTGCCACCAGTGACCCGGGGATAGCAGGGACCCAGTACTTC